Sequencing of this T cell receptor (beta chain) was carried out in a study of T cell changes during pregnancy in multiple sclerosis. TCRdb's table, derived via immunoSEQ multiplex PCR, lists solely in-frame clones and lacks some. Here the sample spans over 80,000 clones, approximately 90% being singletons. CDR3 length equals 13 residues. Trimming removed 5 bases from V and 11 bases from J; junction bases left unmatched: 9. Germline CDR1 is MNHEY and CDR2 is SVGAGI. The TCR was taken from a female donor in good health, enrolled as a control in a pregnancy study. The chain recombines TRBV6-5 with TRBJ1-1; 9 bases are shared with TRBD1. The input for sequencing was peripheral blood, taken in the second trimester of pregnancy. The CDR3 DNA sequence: TGTGCCAGCAGTCCCCCCGGGGACAGGGTTGCTTTCTTT. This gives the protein CASSPPGDRVAFF.